One sample yielded the 8 T cell receptor beta chains listed below, sequenced in a study of cytomegalovirus exposure and HLA in healthy donors. It was with 60 Vbeta and 13 Jbeta primers that the PCR ran. Method: immunoSEQ multiplex PCR; TCRdb's copy keeps in-frame clones and lacks some. This table has around 150,000 clones, around 74% appearing once. The sequencing sample was made of PBMCs. The receptors derive from a middle-aged man in good health and CMV-seropositive.

This chain uses TRBV7-4 with TRBJ2-7, with TRBD1 matching 7 bases. The CDR3 is 15 residues long. Per the germline V gene, CDR1 is SGHVT and CDR2 is SQSDAQ. V shed 5 bases and J 0 bases; nucleotides not matched to a gene: 7. The CDR3 sequence: CASSAHRDSSYEQYF. CDR3 coding DNA: TGTGCCAGCAGCGCCCACCGGGACAGCTCCTACGAGCAGTACTTC.

Concerning this clone: A junction boundary mismatches the germline segment, possibly from a read error. The gene calls are TRBV7-9 and TRBJ2-1; D is uncertain. Germline-derived CDR1 and CDR2 are SEHNR and FQNEAQ (reference sequence). The CDR3 contains 15 residues. Here the CDR3 reads CSSSSYGASYNEQFF. The CDR3 DNA reads as TGTTCCAGCAGCTCCTATGGTGCCTCCTACAATGAGCAGTTCTTC. The whole variable domain, remainder taken from reference TRBV7-9 and TRBJ2-1, is DTGVSQNPRHKITKRGQNVTFRCDPISEHNRLYWYRQTLGQGPEFLTYFQNEAQLEKSRLLSDRFSAERPKGSFSTLEIQRTEQGDSAMYLCSSSSYGASYNEQFFGPGTRLTVL.

V is TRBV19 and J is TRBJ2-7, with 7 bases lining up with TRBD2. The CDR3 loop spans 14 amino acids. V lost 5 bases to trimming and J lost 2 bases; unmatched junction nucleotides: 6. Germline assignment: CDR1 LNHDA and CDR2 SQIVND (reference sequence). The CDR3 DNA sequence: TGTGCCAGTAGTCTAAGCGGGGAAGCCTACGAGCAGTACTTC. Amino acid sequence: CASSLSGEAYEQYF. The complete variable domain, with remaining parts taken from reference TRBV19 and TRBJ2-7, reads DGGITQSPKYLFRKEGQNVTLSCEQNLNHDAMYWYRQDPGQGLRLIYYSQIVNDFQKGDIAEGYSVSREKKESFPLTVTSAQKNPTAFYLCASSLSGEAYEQYFGPGTRLTVT.

V is TRBV4-2 and J is TRBJ2-7, with D maybe TRBD1 (6 bases). The germline V and J ends were trimmed by 1 base and 3 bases, with 13 bases remaining between them. Looked up from germline, CDR1 is LGHNA and CDR2 is YNFKEQ. The CDR3 runs to 15 residues. The CDR3, as DNA: TGTGCCAGCAGCCAAGTAGGTCCAGGGGACTACGAGCAGTACTTC. This encodes CASSQVGPGDYEQYF.

This clone was counted between two and nine times. The CDR3 DNA reads as TGCAGCGTTTCAGAGCGCTTGGACTACGAGCAGTACTTC. Protein sequence: CSVSERLDYEQYF. The V call is TRBV29-1, the J call TRBJ2-7, with D unresolved. The CDR3 consists of 13 residues. The ends were cut back, 5 bases at V and 3 bases at J, with 14 bases in the middle. Germline assignment: CDR1 SQVTM and CDR2 ANQGSEA.

CDR3 region: CASSRGGPGNTIYF. The CDR3 DNA reads as TGTGCCAGCAGTAGGGGGGGACCTGGAAACACCATATATTTT. The chain recombines TRBV28 with TRBJ1-3; perhaps TRBD1 as D (6 bases). The germline V gene has CDR1 MDHEN and CDR2 SYDVKM. The CDR3 length is 14 residues. Trimming took off 5 bases at V and 2 bases at J, with 10 bases between the two ends.

The chain carries TRBV6-1 and TRBJ2-7; tentatively, D is TRBD2 (5 bases). The V end lost 2 bases, the J end lost 0 bases, and 17 bases lay between the germline ends. Germline assignment: CDR1 MNHNS and CDR2 SASEGT. This CDR3 comprises 17 residues. CDR3 sequence: CASSERELGQDSYEQYF. CDR3 bases: TGTGCCAGCAGTGAACGGGAATTAGGGCAGGACTCCTACGAGCAGTACTTC.

V gene TRBV4-1 combines with J gene TRBJ2-3; the match to TRBD2 covers 10 bases. V gave up 0 bases and J gave up 2 bases; unmatched junction bases: 14. Per the germline V gene, CDR1 is MGHRA and CDR2 is YSYEKL. The CDR3 spans 20 residues. CDR3 nucleotides: TGCGCCAGCAGCCAAGATGGGGCTAGCGGGAGATCAGGTGTCACAGATACGCAGTATTTT. Protein: CASSQDGASGRSGVTDTQYF.